This entry concerns a single TCR beta chain. Its antigen is not yet known. Qualities for individual bases were not recorded, and no much larger clone is one base off. This specimen belongs to a study of blood T cell repertoires in COVID-19 (dated by TCRdb to about 2020). Background on the whole study: Samples covering the acute and convalescent phases of COVID-19 were provided by collaborators in the United States, Italy and Spain. The prospective study material was composed of cDNA or gDNA derived from T cells, B-cell-depleted T cells, or PBMCs. Deeply sampled blood TCRbeta repertoires from subjects exposed to, actively infected with, or recovered from COVID-19 were included in the dataset. A freely available public database, intended as a resource for researchers studying the immune response to SARS-CoV-2, is where the repertoires were released. The samples were drawn from the first 160 participants of the ongoing ImmuneRACE study and from some 1,300 subjects provided by 6 global collaborators. Nearly every sample came with metadata listing a de-identified subject ID, COVID-19 status, age in years and sex. Where HLA class I and class II types were available, the types were taken from metadata supplied by the sample provider, not from assay-based typing. Paper-wide results and their limitations: The amount of clinical and demographic metadata varied by source and participant and was provided uncurated.

CDR3 length: 13 amino acids, cysteine to phenylalanine. Solely the CDR3 DNA is kept, with 39 bases framed from the first base. V is pruned by 5 bases and J by 4 bases, leaving 1 base of the junction without a gene match. In the germline V gene (reference sequence), CDR1 corresponds to LNHDA and CDR2 to SQIVND. Each collaborating institution followed its own protocols to collect whole blood in K2EDTA tubes. For TCRbeta analysis, collaborators shipped samples in one of three forms: frozen whole blood, isolated PBMCs, or DNA extracted from either of those sample types. TCRbeta CDR3 regions were amplified from genomic DNA using the immunoSEQ Assay, a bias-controlled multiplex PCR. For the original study's pipeline: The number of nucleated cells in each sample was estimated from the amplification of reference gene primers within the assay. To quantify the absolute abundance of each unique TCRbeta CDR3 rearrangement, sequence reads were collapsed and filtered. For each sample, productive Simpson clonality was calculated by taking the square root of Simpson's diversity index across productive rearrangements. TCRdb holds this immuneACCESS table with in-frame rearrangements only. Some clones are missing; in checked studies, unresolved V genes explain under half, and the rest has no known cause. V and J calls and clone size are those listed in that table; D and trimming were worked out from the DNA. The sample table lists approximately 270,000 clones, nearly 90% of them with a count of one. The top ten clonotypes cover roughly 3% of the sample.

Sequenced: peripheral blood. The chain is made from TRBV19 and TRBJ1-5; 8 of the junction bases match TRBD1. The TCR sequence derives from a man aged 18 to 35 with active or convalescent COVID-19. The CDR3 corresponds to CASSQGANQPQHF. Read as DNA, the sequence is TGTGCCAGTAGTCAGGGGGCGAATCAGCCCCAGCATTTT. With the portions outside the CDR3 filled from the reference TRBV19 and TRBJ1-5 genes, the complete variable region becomes DGGITQSPKYLFRKEGQNVTLSCEQNLNHDAMYWYRQDPGQGLRLIYYSQIVNDFQKGDIAEGYSVSREKKESFPLTVTSAQKNPTAFYLCASSQGANQPQHFGDGTRLSIL.